A selection of T cell receptor beta chains follows, all from one sample in a study of CD4 T cells in relation to SARS-CoV-2 and coronaviruses. Antigens for these TCRs are unknown. The protocol was immunoSEQ multiplex PCR, while the TCRdb copy is restricted to in-frame clones and leaves out a portion. The sample carries tens of thousands of clones, roughly 80% recorded once. Sequencing input: memory CD4+ T cells from PBMCs, cultured in vitro. The receptors here all came from an adult with COVID-19. Both conserved end residues are part of each CDR3.

V	J	CDR3
TRBV5-8	TRBJ2-7	CASSDGTATYEQYF
TRBV6-6	TRBJ2-1	CASWGGNEQFF
TRBV11-2	TRBJ2-1	CASTKLAPNEQFF
TRBV28	TRBJ1-6	CASSSGNSPLHF
TRBV3-1/TRBV3-2	TRBJ2-5	CASSPPLGQVMYQETQYF
TRBV7-6	TRBJ2-1	CASSLAQMERRTYNEQFF
TRBV28	TRBJ2-1	CASSQNGRGQFF
TRBV7-2	TRBJ2-7	CASSPGWLAGGYEQYF
TRBV7-2	TRBJ2-1	CASSPSRLNEQFF
TRBV10-3	TRBJ1-1	CAISVDRVNTEAFF
TRBV28	TRBJ1-3	CASSSPDRRNTIYF
TRBV11-3	TRBJ1-3	CASSLEPGPGNTIYF